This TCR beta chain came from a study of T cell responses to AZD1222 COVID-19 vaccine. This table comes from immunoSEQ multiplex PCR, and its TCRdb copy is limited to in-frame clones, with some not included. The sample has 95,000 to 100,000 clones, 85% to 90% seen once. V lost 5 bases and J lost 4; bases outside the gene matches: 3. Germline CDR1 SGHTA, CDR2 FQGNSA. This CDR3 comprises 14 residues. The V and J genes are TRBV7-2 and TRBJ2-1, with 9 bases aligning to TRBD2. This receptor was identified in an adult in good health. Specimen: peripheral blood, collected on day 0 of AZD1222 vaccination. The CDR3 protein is CASSPAGGYNEQFF. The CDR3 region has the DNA TGTGCCAGCAGCCCCGCGGGAGGGTACAATGAGCAGTTCTTC.